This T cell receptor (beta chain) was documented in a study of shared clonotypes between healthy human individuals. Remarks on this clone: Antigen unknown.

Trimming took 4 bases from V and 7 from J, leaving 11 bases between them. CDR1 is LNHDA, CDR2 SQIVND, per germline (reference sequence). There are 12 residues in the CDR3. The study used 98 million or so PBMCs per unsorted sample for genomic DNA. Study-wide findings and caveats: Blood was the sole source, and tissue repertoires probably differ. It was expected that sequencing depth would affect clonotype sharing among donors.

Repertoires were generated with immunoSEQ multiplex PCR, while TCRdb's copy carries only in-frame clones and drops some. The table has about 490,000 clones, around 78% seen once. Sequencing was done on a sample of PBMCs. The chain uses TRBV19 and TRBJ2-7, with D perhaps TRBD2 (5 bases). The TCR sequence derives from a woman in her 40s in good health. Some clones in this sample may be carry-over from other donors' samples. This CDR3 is CASSKPPGEQYF. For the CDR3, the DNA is TGTGCCAGTAGTAAACCCCCGGGGGAGCAGTACTTC.